This T cell receptor beta chain was captured in a study of control samples from healthy donors and cancer patients. The CDR3 length is 14 residues. The assay was immunoSEQ multiplex PCR, and TCRdb's table has in-frame clones only and misses some. The sample carries some 120,000 clones, 75% to 95% recorded once. In this sample, this clone turned up a few times. The source material was blood. The J gene is TRBJ1-5, the V gene TRBV21-1. TRBV21-1 is an annotated pseudogene. The TCR was taken from a man between 18 and 29 years old in good health. The DNA for the CDR3 is TGTGCCAGCAGCGGCGGTGGAGGGCGGCAGCCCCAGCATTTT. As protein: CASSGGGGRQPQHF.